This T cell receptor (beta chain) was captured in a study of a mutant IDH1 vaccine in newly diagnosed glioma. The overall study: The study started vaccination 4-6 weeks after radiotherapy alone, or with temozolomide cycles. V12 came at week 35, V13 at week 47.

Regarding time point: week 47, end of study. A single vaccine dose contained 300 ug of mutant IDH1 20-mer peptide, and topical imiquimod was used with it. Patients had eight vaccinations, in weeks 1, 3, 5, 7, 11, 15, 19 and 23. Worth noting for this clone: The antigen remains unidentified.

Per germline, CDR1 KGHSH and CDR2 LQKENI. V was cut by 4 bases and J by 5 bases, with 9 bases left in between. The CDR3 loop spans 13 amino acids. Sequencing used immunoSEQ multiplex PCR; TCRdb keeps in-frame clones, though not all of them. The sample includes around 40,000 clones, approximately 80% seen only once; the top ten take around 19%. The sequencing here drew on PBMCs, taken from a glioma patient whose treatment included an IDH1 peptide vaccine. This TCR derives from a man aged 18 to 30 with glioma. Some clones in this sample may be carry-over from other donors' samples. The rearrangement uses TRBV18 and TRBJ1-5; D unclear. CDR3 sequence: CASSRAQDQPQHF. The CDR3 region has the DNA TGTGCCAGCTCACGAGCTCAGGATCAGCCCCAGCATTTT.